A selection of T cell receptor beta chains follows, all from one sample in a study of shared clonotypes between healthy human individuals. TCRdb's copy holds only in-frame clones and misses some; the assay was immunoSEQ multiplex PCR. The sample shows approximately 530,000 clones, 90% to 97% of them seen only once. The sequenced material came from naive CD4+ T cells sorted from blood. The receptors originated from a woman aged 25 to 39 in good health. Each CDR3 is given with its conserved first and last residue. The order of the fields is J gene, D gene, V gene, clone size, CDR3 protein, CDR3 DNA. The D gene is left open where the match is weak. The size field is filled for only some rows; it gives once, few, many or a size class.

>TRBJ2-5|TRBD1|TRBV28|NA
CASTSTPGQNRETQYF
TGTGCCAGCACCTCTACCCCGGGACAGAATCGCGAGACCCAGTACTTC
>TRBJ2-2|NA|TRBV18|NA
CASSRSTGVFGELFF
TGTGCCAGCTCCCGTTCAACGGGAGTATTCGGGGAGCTGTTTTTT
>TRBJ1-2|TRBD1|TRBV28|NA
CASSPLRADRGQVDYGYTF
TGTGCCAGCAGTCCACTCCGGGCGGACAGGGGGCAGGTAGACTATGGCTACACCTTC
>TRBJ1-1|NA|TRBV21-1|NA
CASSKETGGTEAFF
TGTGCCAGCAGCAAGGAAACAGGGGGCACTGAAGCTTTCTTT
>TRBJ2-7|TRBD2|TRBV2|once
CASSRTSGDIYEQYF
TGTGCCAGCTCCCGGACTAGCGGAGATATCTACGAGCAGTACTTC
>TRBJ2-7|NA|TRBV2|once
CASSQGTASSYEQYF
TGTGCCAGCAGTCAAGGCACAGCGAGTTCCTACGAGCAGTACTTC
>TRBJ1-5|TRBD1|TRBV28|NA
CASSLGTGEQPQHF
TGTGCCAGCAGTTTGGGGACAGGGGAACAGCCCCAGCATTTT
>TRBJ1-1|TRBD1|TRBV7-9|NA
CASSPWTGGTEAFF
TGTGCCAGCAGTCCTTGGACAGGGGGGACTGAAGCTTTCTTT
>TRBJ2-4|NA|TRBV7-9|NA
CASSFITGAPAKNIQYF
TGTGCCAGCAGCTTCATAACTGGAGCCCCAGCCAAAAACATTCAGTACTTC
>TRBJ2-5|TRBD1|TRBV19|NA
CASSKTGVRETQYF
TGTGCCAGTAGTAAAACAGGGGTTCGCGAGACCCAGTACTTC
>TRBJ2-1|NA|TRBV6-4|NA
CADGSGLTYNEQFF
TGTGCCGATGGAAGCGGATTGACCTACAATGAGCAGTTCTTC
>TRBJ2-5|NA|TRBV5-1|NA
CASSLDRVGTQYF
TGCGCCAGCAGCTTGGACAGGGTGGGGACCCAGTACTTC
>TRBJ1-2|NA|TRBV9|NA
CASSVDRGIDYGYTF
TGTGCCAGCAGCGTAGACCGGGGGATAGACTATGGCTACACCTTC
>TRBJ2-3|NA|TRBV28|NA
CASRDRTGWSTDTQYF
TGTGCCAGCAGAGACCGGACGGGATGGAGCACAGATACGCAGTATTTT
>TRBJ2-1|NA|TRBV27|once
CASSLLSANSYNEQFF
TGTGCCAGCAGTTTACTTTCGGCGAACTCCTACAATGAGCAGTTCTTC
>TRBJ2-7|TRBD1|TRBV18|NA
CASSARDSSYEQYF
TGTGCCAGCTCAGCCAGGGACAGTTCCTACGAGCAGTACTTC
>TRBJ2-7|TRBD1|TRBV7-9|NA
CASSFTTGSYEQYF
TGTGCCAGCAGCTTTACGACAGGGAGCTACGAGCAGTACTTC
>TRBJ2-1|NA|TRBV28|NA
CASSLLGPNSYNEQFF
TGTGCCAGCAGCCTACTAGGACCTAACTCCTACAATGAGCAGTTCTTC
>TRBJ1-1|NA|TRBV18|once
CASSPGRVTYEAFF
TGTGCCAGCTCACCCGGCCGGGTCACGTATGAAGCTTTCTTT
>TRBJ1-1|NA|TRBV4-1|NA
CASSPGGDTEAFF
TGCGCCAGCAGCCCGGGGGGGGACACTGAAGCTTTCTTT
>TRBJ2-3|TRBD2|TRBV7-8|NA
CASGPRLAGAEDTQYF
TGTGCCAGCGGACCCCGCTTAGCGGGAGCTGAAGATACGCAGTATTTT
>TRBJ1-2|NA|TRBV19|NA
CASSIPDSLYGYTF
TGTGCCAGTAGTATTCCCGACAGCCTCTATGGCTACACCTTC
>TRBJ2-3|TRBD2|TRBV4-2|NA
CASSQAGTSGITDTQYF
TGTGCCAGCAGCCAAGCTGGGACTAGCGGTATCACAGATACGCAGTATTTT
>TRBJ2-1|NA|TRBV25-1|NA
CASSERVGAPRNEQFF
TGTGCCAGCAGTGAGAGGGTGGGGGCCCCTCGCAATGAGCAGTTCTTC
>TRBJ1-5|NA|TRBV25-1|few
CASSRSPNQPQHF
TGTGCCAGCAGTCGATCCCCCAATCAGCCCCAGCATTTT
>TRBJ2-7|NA|TRBV9|once
CASSVADGVYEQYF
TGTGCCAGCAGCGTAGCTGATGGCGTCTACGAGCAGTACTTC
>TRBJ2-7|NA|TRBV11-1|NA
CASSLSPGPPSQYF
TGTGCCAGCAGCTTATCACCGGGACCCCCTTCGCAGTACTTC
>TRBJ2-2|TRBD2|TRBV2|NA
CASSDPGLAGAGGELFF
TGTGCCAGCAGTGACCCCGGGCTAGCGGGAGCTGGGGGGGAGCTGTTTTTT
>TRBJ2-3|TRBD1|TRBV5-1|NA
CASSLGTGDTDTQYF
TGCGCCAGCAGCTTGGGGACAGGGGACACAGATACGCAGTATTTT
>TRBJ2-7|NA|TRBV11-1|NA
CASSPSRYGEQYF
TGTGCCAGCAGCCCATCCCGGTACGGCGAGCAGTACTTC
>TRBJ1-5|NA|TRBV6-5|once
CASSWGFGPQHF
TGTGCCAGCAGTTGGGGGTTTGGACCCCAGCATTTT
>TRBJ2-6|NA|TRBV30|NA
CAWSVPYSGANVLTF
TGTGCCTGGAGTGTACCTTACTCTGGGGCCAACGTCCTGACTTTC
>TRBJ1-1|NA|TRBV5-1|NA
CASSLVPAGRFMNTEAFF
TGCGCCAGCAGCTTGGTACCGGCAGGGCGGTTCATGAACACTGAAGCTTTCTTT
>TRBJ1-4|NA|TRBV5-8|NA
CASSSTHRGLNEKLFF
TGTGCCAGCAGCTCTACCCACAGAGGTCTGAATGAAAAACTGTTTTTT
>TRBJ2-3|TRBD2|TRBV4-1|once
CASSQDAGDSTDTQYF
TGCGCCAGCAGCCAAGATGCGGGGGATAGCACAGATACGCAGTATTTT
>TRBJ1-2|NA|TRBV19|NA
CASSITADYGYTF
TGTGCCAGTAGTATAACAGCCGACTATGGCTACACCTTC
>TRBJ2-3|NA|TRBV5-1|once
CASLADGTDTQYF
TGCGCCAGCTTAGCGGACGGCACAGATACGCAGTATTTT
>TRBJ2-7|NA|TRBV6-6|NA
CASSYATRGSYEQYF
TGTGCCAGCAGTTACGCCACCCGGGGCTCCTACGAGCAGTACTTC
>TRBJ2-1|NA|TRBV27|NA
CASRVSQGSYNEQFF
TGTGCCAGCAGGGTTTCCCAGGGCTCCTACAATGAGCAGTTCTTC
>TRBJ2-1|NA|TRBV7-9|NA
CASSSLGAYNEQFF
TGTGCCAGCAGCTCCTTAGGGGCCTACAATGAGCAGTTCTTC
>TRBJ2-4|NA|TRBV7-9|NA
CASSSLQADF
TGTGCCAGCAGCTCCCTCCAAGCGGACTTC
>TRBJ2-7|TRBD2|TRBV5-1|NA
CASSPTTSGAKEQYF
TGCGCCAGCAGCCCCACGACTAGCGGCGCAAAGGAGCAGTACTTC
>TRBJ2-1|TRBD1|TRBV15|NA
CATSRDGTGTGYNEQFF
TGTGCCACCAGCAGAGATGGGACCGGGACAGGCTACAATGAGCAGTTCTTC
>TRBJ2-2|TRBD2|TRBV9|NA
CASSVVSGANTGELFF
TGTGCCAGCAGCGTAGTAAGCGGGGCGAACACCGGGGAGCTGTTTTTT
>TRBJ2-1|TRBD1|TRBV28|NA
CASWSRDRVYNEQFF
TGTGCCAGCTGGAGCCGGGACAGGGTTTACAATGAGCAGTTCTTC
>TRBJ2-3|NA|TRBV6-5|NA
CASSQTTDTQYF
TGTGCCAGCAGTCAAACCACAGATACGCAGTATTTT
>TRBJ2-7|NA|TRBV28|NA
CASSTGPYEQYF
TGTGCCAGCAGCACCGGGCCCTACGAGCAGTACTTC
>TRBJ1-1|NA|TRBV11-2|NA
CASSPRTLNTEAFF
TGTGCCAGCAGCCCGCGGACACTGAACACTGAAGCTTTCTTT
>TRBJ2-7|NA|TRBV18|NA
CASSPPNTLQGYF
TGTGCCAGCTCACCACCTAACACGCTACAGGGGTACTTC
>TRBJ2-5|TRBD1|TRBV5-6|NA
CASSHRPTGIETQYF
TGTGCCAGCAGCCATCGACCGACAGGGATTGAGACCCAGTACTTC
>TRBJ1-5|TRBD1|TRBV6-5|NA
CASSSGGVEPQHF
TGTGCCAGCAGCTCAGGGGGCGTTGAGCCCCAGCATTTT
>TRBJ2-7|TRBD1|TRBV10-2|NA
CASNPGQGSYEQYF
TGCGCCAGCAATCCGGGACAGGGCTCCTACGAGCAGTACTTC
>TRBJ1-5|NA|TRBV28|NA
CASATGGGNQPQHF
TGTGCCAGCGCGACGGGAGGGGGCAATCAGCCCCAGCATTTT
>TRBJ1-1|NA|TRBV12-5|NA
CASGLGVPTEAFF
TGTGCTAGTGGTTTGGGAGTTCCCACTGAAGCTTTCTTT
>TRBJ1-5|TRBD1|TRBV18|NA
CASSPRTQGNNQPQHF
TGTGCCAGCTCACCGAGAACACAGGGGAACAATCAGCCCCAGCATTTT
>TRBJ2-2|TRBD2|TRBV19|NA
CASELAGVPNTGELFF
TGTGCCAGTGAACTAGCGGGAGTACCAAACACCGGGGAGCTGTTTTTT
>TRBJ2-3|NA|TRBV4-2|NA
CASSLGGQAGTDTQYF
TGTGCCAGCAGCCTAGGCGGCCAGGCTGGCACAGATACGCAGTATTTT
>TRBJ2-2|TRBD2|TRBV10-3|once
CAISESAGGPVAGELFF
TGTGCCATCAGTGAGTCGGCGGGAGGTCCCGTGGCTGGGGAGCTGTTTTTT
>TRBJ1-2|TRBD1|TRBV5-4|NA
CASSPKQGARYGYTF
TGTGCCAGCAGCCCCAAACAGGGGGCCCGCTATGGCTACACCTTC